This T cell receptor beta chain was profiled in a study of shared clonotypes between healthy human individuals. Study-level findings and limits: Sampling covered nothing but blood. Tissue TCR repertoires likely differ from those found in blood.

Deep was the level at which the assay was run. Using about 220 ng DNA, about 29,000 T cell genomes, the sorted-subset replicate PCRs were run. TCRdb keeps only in-frame clones here, not all; method: immunoSEQ multiplex PCR. Of under 2,000,000 clones in the sample, approximately 95% were seen once. This CDR3 has 14 residues. The germline gives CDR1 SQVTM, CDR2 ANQGSEA. V shed 1 base and J 4 bases; nucleotides not matched to a gene: 6. Worth noting for this clone: Its antigen is unidentified.

As defined, naive CD8 cells were CD45RO-negative and positively selected for CCR7, with terminally differentiated effector memory CD45RA+ cells excluded. Among the donors, all were Caucasian adults who lived in Nashville, Tennessee. The J gene is TRBJ2-5, the V gene TRBV29-1; 7 bases are a match to TRBD1. The sample consisted of naive CD8+ T cells sorted from blood. The receptor comes from a man between 18 and 35 years old in good health. The DNA for the CDR3 is TGCAGCGTTGAAGTCGGACAGGCGGGAGAGACCCAGTACTTC. It encodes CSVEVGQAGETQYF.